The next 6 T cell receptor beta chains were all read from a single sample in a study of glioma-infiltrating T cells after dendritic cell vaccination. Time point noted: after dendritic cell vaccination, including at tumor progression/relapse. Only in-frame clones appear in the TCRdb table, and some are missing; sequencing was by immunoSEQ multiplex PCR. This table has roughly 88,000 clones, over 75% appearing once. Sequencing was performed on blood, taken after dendritic cell vaccination. The origin of the receptors is a human donor with glioblastoma.

V is TRBV6-6 and J is TRBJ1-6, with D possibly matching TRBD1 (6 bases). This CDR3 comprises 14 residues. V lost 2 bases and J 14 bases, leaving 16 bases between the germline ends. Per the germline V gene, CDR1 is MNHNY and CDR2 is SVGAGI (reference sequence). The CDR3 sequence: CASSYVDSNPSLHF. CDR3 DNA sequence: TGTGCCAGCAGTTACGTGGACAGCAACCCGTCCCTCCACTTT.

The rearrangement links TRBV7-9 to TRBJ2-7, with D maybe TRBD2 (5 bases). Per germline, CDR1 SEHNR and CDR2 FQNEAQ (reference sequence). This CDR3 spans 14 amino acids. Trimming took 2 bases from V and 5 from J, leaving 13 bases between them. The CDR3 coding sequence is TGTGCCAGCAGCTTATACGCTAGCAACCACGAGCAGTACTTC. This encodes CASSLYASNHEQYF.

CDR3 in amino acids: CRGLAGTEAFF. CDR3 coding DNA: TGCAGAGGGTTGGCGGGCACTGAAGCTTTCTTT. The chain joins TRBV20-1 to TRBJ1-1; the D is unclear. The CDR3 has 11 amino acids. The germline V gene has CDR1 DFQATT and CDR2 SNEGSKA (reference sequence).

This rearrangement joins TRBV9 to TRBJ2-1; 7 nucleotides align to TRBD1. CDR1 and CDR2 from the germline V gene are SGDLS and YYNGEE. V lost 3 bases to trimming and J lost 5 bases; unmatched junction nucleotides: 5. The CDR3 runs 14 residues. The CDR3, as DNA: TGTGCCAGCAGCGCGGACAGGTCCGACAATGAGCAGTTCTTC. It encodes CASSADRSDNEQFF.

The V gene is TRBV5-1, the J gene TRBJ2-1, with TRBD2 matching 7 bases. This CDR3 spans 14 amino acids. The germline gives CDR1 SGHRS, CDR2 YFSETQ. Trimming removed 0 bases from V and 7 bases from J; junction bases left unmatched: 4. The CDR3 region is CASSLGEGGNEQFF. CDR3 bases: TGCGCCAGCAGCTTGGGGGAGGGCGGGAATGAGCAGTTCTTC.

The chain has TRBV5-1 and TRBJ2-1, with 9 bases identical to TRBD1. The germline V gene encodes CDR1 SGHRS and CDR2 YFSETQ. The trim removed 3 bases at V and 9 bases at J, leaving 10 bases unmatched. The CDR3 is 15 residues long. The CDR3 is CASSWGGTGKGEQFF. The CDR3, as DNA: TGCGCCAGCAGCTGGGGGGGGACAGGGAAGGGTGAGCAGTTCTTC. Using reference TRBV5-1 and TRBJ2-1 for the parts outside the CDR3, the full variable domain is KAGVTQTPRYLIKTRGQQVTLSCSPISGHRSVSWYQQTPGQGLQFLFEYFSETQRNKGNFPGRFSGRQFSNSRSEMNVSTLELGDSALYLCASSWGGTGKGEQFFGPGTRLTVL.